The sequence of this T cell receptor beta chain was determined in a study of T cell responses to AZD1222 COVID-19 vaccine. Overall study results and limits: As reported, nearly half of all spike-specific TCRs target variant regions that are unmutated. White British donors predominated, females outnumbered males, and clonal diversity was possibly underestimated. CD4 TCRs covered the whole spike, strongest at regions 160-218 and 743-854. Repertoire sampling was restricted to post-peak T cell response timepoints.

Regarding this clone: Its antigen is currently unknown.

Germline loops: CDR1 SGHNT, CDR2 YENEEA. This CDR3 contains 15 residues. Trimming left V 5 bases short and J 5 bases short, with 18 bases between. The method was immunoSEQ multiplex PCR; TCRdb's version includes in-frame clones alone and lacks a portion of them. The sample lists about 110,000 clones; approximately 92% were seen once. The chain uses TRBV11-3 and TRBJ2-5; maybe TRBD2 (5 bases). Sequencing was performed on peripheral blood, taken 28 days after the second AZD1222 dose. The TCR comes from an adult who received the AZD1222 COVID-19 vaccine. The CDR3: CASSPPGFGMETQYF. CDR3 nucleotide sequence: TGTGCCAGCAGCCCCCCTGGGTTCGGGATGGAGACCCAGTACTTC.